This entry is about one T cell receptor (beta chain). Assay: immunoSEQ multiplex PCR; the TCRdb copy retains only in-frame clones and omits some. The data contain under 85,000 clones, approximately 90% of them seen just once; the ten biggest clones take up roughly 0.44%. The sample originates from a study of OX40 agonist ivuxolimab in advanced cancers. At the level of the study: Cohort: 75% to 90% men, mean age roughly 60, aged about 23 to 79. The eligibility criteria allowed prior anti-PD-1, anti-PD-L1 or anti-CTLA-4 therapy, and 40% had some. Partial responses occurred in three patients (one hepatocellular carcinoma, two cutaneous melanoma).

Trimming removed 5 bases from V and 6 bases from J; junction bases left unmatched: 6. CDR3 length equals 15 residues. The germline V gene has CDR1 SEHNR and CDR2 FQNEAQ (reference sequence). This chain links TRBV7-9 with TRBJ2-1; 11 nucleotides align to TRBD1. This clonotype originated in an adult with an advanced solid tumor such as melanoma, head and neck, liver or kidney cancer. The specimen comprised CD4+ or CD8+ T cells sorted from blood, sampled in a trial of the OX40 agonist ivuxolimab. CDR3 DNA: TGTGCCAGCAGCATTGGGACAGGGGGGTTCAATGAGCAGTTCTTC. As protein: CASSIGTGGFNEQFF.